This TCR beta chain was documented in a study of OX40 agonist ivuxolimab in advanced cancers. This CDR3 spans 14 amino acids. V shed 6 bases, J shed 2 bases, and the junction held 7 bases outside the gene matches. In germline, CDR1 is GTSNPN, CDR2 SVGIG (reference sequence). Sequencing was performed with immunoSEQ multiplex PCR; in TCRdb, only in-frame clones are kept and a portion is missing. This table holds about 54,000 clones, 84% found once. For this clone: The antigen is not known.

Study results and caveats: Still undetermined is the antigen specificity of the expanded peripheral T cells.

The starting material was CD4+ or CD8+ T cells sorted from blood, obtained in a trial of the OX40 agonist ivuxolimab. This sequence originates from an adult with an advanced solid tumor such as melanoma, head and neck, liver or kidney cancer. This rearrangement joins TRBV30 to TRBJ1-2, with TRBD1 matching 9 bases. CDR3 bases: TGTGCCTGTCATGAGGGACAGGGAAACTATGGCTACACCTTC. Translation gives CACHEGQGNYGYTF.